These 24 T cell receptor beta chains originate from one sample sequenced in a study of T cell repertoires in cytomegalovirus infection. TCRdb re-called the reads through MiXCR, storing one row per CDR3 protein. This table holds 480,000 or so distinct CDR3 sequences, roughly 10% found once. The sample taken for sequencing was PBMCs. The receptor set was obtained from a human donor in good health (CMV status not recorded). Some clones in this sample may be carry-over from other donors' samples.

This clonotype showed up just a few times. The chain carries TRBV7-9 and TRBJ1-2; D not resolved. The CDR3 extends over 15 amino acids. Trimming cost V 5 bases and J 5 bases, with 18 bases left between them. Germline CDR1 reads SEHNR; CDR2 reads FQNEAQ (reference sequence). The CDR3 sequence: CASSLSRGAPYGYTF. The DNA of the CDR3 is TGTGCCAGCAGCCTCTCAAGAGGAGCCCCATATGGCTACACCTTC.

This chain joins TRBV3-1 and TRBJ2-5, with 7 bases that match TRBD2. V lost 0 bases and J lost 3; bases outside the gene matches: 4. CDR1 LGHDT and CDR2 YNNKEL come from the germline V gene (reference sequence). CDR3 length equals 15 residues. The CDR3 DNA is TGTGCCAGCAGCCAAGATCCGGCGGGAGAAGAGACCCAGTACTTC. It is translated as CASSQDPAGEETQYF.

This clonotype has a count of ten or more. J is TRBJ2-2 and V is TRBV7-2, with unresolved D. The germline V gene has CDR1 SGHTA and CDR2 FQGNSA. The CDR3 covers 13 residues. Trimming shortened V by 5 bases and J by 2 bases, and 6 bases separated the two germline ends. CDR3 amino acids: CASSPLNTGELFF. Written as DNA, the CDR3 is TGTGCCAGCAGCCCCTTAAACACCGGGGAGCTGTTTTTT.

There are a few counts of this clonotype. The V call is TRBV9, the J call TRBJ2-3; no reliable D call. The CDR3 length is 12 residues. Per germline, CDR1 SGDLS and CDR2 YYNGEE. V dropped 3 bases and J dropped 2 bases, with 4 bases sitting between them. CDR3 residues: CASSGTTDTQYF. CDR3 bases: TGTGCCAGCAGCGGAACCACAGATACGCAGTATTTT.

The chain joins TRBV7-9 to TRBJ2-3, with D hard to call. The CDR3 loop spans 14 amino acids. V was cut by 3 bases and J by 4 bases, with 11 bases left in between. Per the germline V gene, CDR1 is SEHNR and CDR2 is FQNEAQ (reference sequence). For the CDR3, the DNA is TGTGCCAGCAGCTTCCTAGGGAAACCAGATACGCAGTATTTT. Translating gives CASSFLGKPDTQYF. The variable domain in full, completed from reference TRBV7-9 and TRBJ2-3, reads DTGVSQNPRHKITKRGQNVTFRCDPISEHNRLYWYRQTLGQGPEFLTYFQNEAQLEKSRLLSDRFSAERPKGSFSTLEIQRTEQGDSAMYLCASSFLGKPDTQYFGPGTRLTVL.

V gene TRBV3-1 combines with J gene TRBJ2-7; D call uncertain. Germline V CDR1 and CDR2: LGHDT, YNNKEL (reference sequence). The ends were cut back, 3 bases at V and 6 bases at J, with 9 bases in the middle. The CDR3 has 12 amino acids. The CDR3 DNA follows: TGTGCCAGCAGCCATGAGGCCCGCGAGCAGTACTTC. Protein sequence: CASSHEAREQYF.

This clonotype was observed many times. V is TRBV29-1 and J is TRBJ2-7; 10 nucleotides agree with TRBD2. The trim removed 6 bases at V and 2 bases at J, leaving 1 base unmatched. The CDR3 totals 12 residues. Germline loops: CDR1 SQVTM, CDR2 ANQGSEA. CDR3 sequence reads: CSVAGGPYEQYF. The CDR3 bases are TGCAGCGTAGCGGGAGGGCCCTACGAGCAGTACTTC.

The chain combines TRBV28 with TRBJ2-7, with unresolved D. The CDR3 consists of 14 residues. V dropped 2 bases and J dropped 1 base, with 9 bases sitting between them. Germline assignment: CDR1 MDHEN and CDR2 SYDVKM. CDR3 sequence (DNA): TGTGCCAGCAGTTTAGTGGAGAAATCCTACGAGCAGTACTTC. Encoded protein: CASSLVEKSYEQYF.

This clonotype was seen ten or more times. The chain uses TRBV7-8 and TRBJ2-5; TRBD2 aligns across 12 bases. V dropped 5 bases and J dropped 2; count of bases not matched to a gene: 3. The V gene's germline CDR1 is SGHVS and CDR2 FQNEAQ. The length of the CDR3 is 15 residues. The CDR3 nucleotides are TGTGCCAGCAGCAGACTAGCGGGGGAACAAGAGACCCAGTACTTC. As protein: CASSRLAGEQETQYF.

V gene TRBV20-1 combines with J gene TRBJ2-7; TRBD2 aligns across 8 bases. Trimming removed 3 bases from V and 6 bases from J; junction bases left unmatched: 10. Germline CDR1 and CDR2: DFQATT and SNEGSKA (reference sequence). The CDR3 contains 14 residues. The DNA for the CDR3 is TGCAGTGCTAGCCCAGGGGCGGGAGGAATCGAGCAGTACTTC. Protein product: CSASPGAGGIEQYF.

The table lists this clonotype with many counts. The chain employs TRBV10-3 and TRBJ1-4; no clear D. Germline lookup yields CDR1 ENHRY and CDR2 SYGVKD. The CDR3 spans 16 residues. V gave up 4 bases and J gave up 0 bases, with 12 bases separating them. This CDR3 is CAISGSTPATNEKLFF. The CDR3 DNA reads TGTGCCATCAGTGGTTCCACACCCGCAACTAATGAAAAACTGTTTTTT.

This clonotype turned up a few times. The V and J genes are TRBV24-1 and TRBJ2-4, with 8 positions matching TRBD1. The germline CDR1 and CDR2 sequences are KGHDR and SFDVKD. This CDR3 comprises 16 residues. V gave up 4 bases and J gave up 0 bases; unmatched junction bases: 4. The CDR3 is CATSDPGTGAKNIQYF. In DNA, the CDR3 is TGTGCCACCAGTGACCCCGGGACAGGAGCCAAAAACATTCAGTACTTC.

This clonotype was detected a few times. The chain combines TRBV18 with TRBJ1-1; D is undetermined. This CDR3 comprises 13 residues. Looked up from germline, CDR1 is KGHSH and CDR2 is LQKENI. The germline V and J ends were trimmed by 3 bases and 3 bases, with 8 bases remaining between them. DNA of the CDR3: TGTGCCAGCTCACCGATGAGAGACACTGAAGCTTTCTTT. Protein: CASSPMRDTEAFF. The variable domain in full, with the rest retrieved from reference TRBV18 and TRBJ1-1, is NAGVMQNPRHLVRRRGQEARLRCSPMKGHSHVYWYRQLPEEGLKFMVYLQKENIIDESGMPKERFSAEFPKEGPSILRIQQVVRGDSAAYFCASSPMRDTEAFFGQGTRLTVV.

This clonotype was seen at least ten times. V is TRBV6-4 and J is TRBJ1-2; 8 bases are a match to TRBD1. Germline V lookup: CDR1 MRHNA, CDR2 SNTAGT. Trimming at V came to 3 bases and at J to 8 bases, leaving 8 bases not matched to a gene. The length of the CDR3 is 14 residues. DNA of the CDR3: TGTGCCAGCAGTGAGGATTGGACAGGGTCCGGCTACACCTTC. Its translation is CASSEDWTGSGYTF.

Only a few counts were recorded for this clonotype. The V and J genes are TRBV20-1 and TRBJ1-2; 8 bases agree with TRBD1. This CDR3 has 13 amino acids. The ends lost 5 bases at V and 3 bases at J; junction bases unmatched: 5. CDR1 and CDR2 (germline): DFQATT, SNEGSKA (reference sequence). The CDR3 reads CSAPGQGDYGYTF. CDR3 coding DNA: TGCAGTGCTCCCGGACAGGGTGACTATGGCTACACCTTC.

Many counts were recorded for this clonotype. The chain employs TRBV7-3 and TRBJ1-1, with D uncertain. The CDR3 totals 13 residues. V was clipped by 6 bases and J by 4 bases, with 12 bases between them. Germline CDR1 SGHTA, CDR2 FQGTGA. The CDR3 loop reads CASSSQGGTEAFF. CDR3 sequence (DNA): TGTGCCAGCAGTTCCCAAGGTGGCACTGAAGCTTTCTTT.

This clonotype appeared a few times. The V call is TRBV14, the J call TRBJ2-7; 7 bases agree with TRBD1. The CDR3 length is 14 residues. Trimming cost V 1 base and J 6 bases; bases outside gene matches: 6. Germline V lookup: CDR1 SGHDN, CDR2 FVKESK. The CDR3 protein is CASSQGQGIIEQYF. For the CDR3, the DNA is TGTGCCAGCAGCCAAGGACAGGGTATCATCGAGCAGTACTTC.

J is TRBJ2-2 and V is TRBV5-1; D uncertain. Trimming took 2 bases from V and 2 from J, leaving 7 bases between them. Germline lookup yields CDR1 SGHRS and CDR2 YFSETQ. This CDR3 has 14 amino acids. CDR3 residues: CASSLEHNTGELFF. The DNA for the CDR3 is TGCGCCAGCAGCTTAGAACATAACACCGGGGAGCTGTTTTTT.

This clonotype has a handful of counts. The J gene is TRBJ2-1, the V gene TRBV4-2; D gene uncertain. Germline V gene lookup returns CDR1 LGHNA and CDR2 YNFKEQ. Trimming pared 2 bases from V and 10 bases from J, leaving 12 bases between. The CDR3 runs to 13 residues. This CDR3 reads CASSQINSEEQFF. The CDR3 DNA sequence: TGTGCCAGCAGCCAAATTAACTCCGAGGAGCAGTTCTTC.

This clonotype was counted at least ten times. The rearrangement uses TRBV7-2 and TRBJ2-5; 10 nucleotides line up with TRBD2. The junction had 7 bases not matched to a gene; V was cut back by 1 base and J by 5 bases. Germline assignment: CDR1 SGHTA and CDR2 FQGNSA. This CDR3 is 16 amino acids long. The CDR3 DNA sequence: TGTGCCAGCAGCTTAGGGACTAGCGGTCAGGGGGAGACCCAGTACTTC. It yields the protein CASSLGTSGQGETQYF.

This clonotype was counted ten times or more. The gene calls are TRBV7-3 and TRBJ2-1; 9 bases align to TRBD2. The CDR3 totals 16 residues. Trimming took 2 bases from V and 4 from J; bases not matched to a gene: 6. Germline V gene sequence: CDR1 SGHTA, CDR2 FQGTGA. The CDR3 loop is CASSLGSLAGYNEQFF. In DNA form, the CDR3 reads TGTGCCAGCAGCTTAGGTAGCCTAGCGGGATACAATGAGCAGTTCTTC.

This clonotype was seen at least ten times. The rearrangement uses TRBV6-4 and TRBJ2-7, with D hard to call. The V and J ends lost 0 bases and 3 bases respectively, with 15 bases between them. There are 16 residues in the CDR3. Germline CDR1 MRHNA, CDR2 SNTAGT. The CDR3 DNA is TGTGCCAGCAGTGACTCTACGGCCAGACAATGCTACGAGCAGTACTTC. Its translation: CASSDSTARQCYEQYF.

V is TRBV5-4 and J is TRBJ2-7; 8 bases align to TRBD1. Germline V gene data show CDR1 as SGHNT and CDR2 as YYREEE (reference sequence). CDR3 size: 14 residues. V was pared by 6 bases and J by 4 bases, with 9 bases of the junction left unmatched. CDR3 in amino acids: CASTRNRGRYEQYF. In nucleotides, the CDR3 is TGTGCCAGCACCCGCAACAGGGGGAGGTACGAGCAGTACTTC.

This clonotype showed up just a few times. This chain's CDR3 is CAWSPGPLSTEAFF. The CDR3 nucleotides are TGTGCCTGGAGTCCCGGGCCTTTGAGCACTGAAGCTTTCTTT. This chain connects TRBV30 to TRBJ1-1; unclear D gene. Between the trimmed V and J ends, which lost 2 bases and 4 bases, there was a span of 14 bases. This CDR3 has 14 residues. Germline-derived CDR1 and CDR2 are GTSNPN and SVGIG (reference sequence). The full variable domain, rest sourced from reference TRBV30 and TRBJ1-1, is SQTIHQWPATLVQPVGSPLSLECTVEGTSNPNLYWYRQAAGRGLQLLFYSVGIGQISSEVPQNLSASRPQDRQFILSSKKLLLSDSGFYLCAWSPGPLSTEAFFGQGTRLTVV.